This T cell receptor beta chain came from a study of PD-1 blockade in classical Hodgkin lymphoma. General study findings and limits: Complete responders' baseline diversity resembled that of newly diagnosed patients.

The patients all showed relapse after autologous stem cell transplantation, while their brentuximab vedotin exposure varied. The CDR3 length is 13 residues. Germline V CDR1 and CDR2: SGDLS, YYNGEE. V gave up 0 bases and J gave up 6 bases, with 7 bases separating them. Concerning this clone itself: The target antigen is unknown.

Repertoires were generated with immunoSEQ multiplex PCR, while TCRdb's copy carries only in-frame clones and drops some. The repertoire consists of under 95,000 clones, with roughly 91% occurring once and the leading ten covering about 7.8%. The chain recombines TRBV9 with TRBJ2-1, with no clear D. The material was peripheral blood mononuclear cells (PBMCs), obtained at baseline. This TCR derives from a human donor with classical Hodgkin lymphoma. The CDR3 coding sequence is TGTGCCAGCAGCGTAGCCCCGAGCAATGAGCAGTTCTTC. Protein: CASSVAPSNEQFF. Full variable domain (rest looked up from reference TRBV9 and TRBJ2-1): DSGVTQTPKHLITATGQRVTLRCSPRSGDLSVYWYQQSLDQGLQFLIQYYNGEERAKGNILERFSAQQFPDLHSELNLSSLELGDSALYFCASSVAPSNEQFFGPGTRLTVL.